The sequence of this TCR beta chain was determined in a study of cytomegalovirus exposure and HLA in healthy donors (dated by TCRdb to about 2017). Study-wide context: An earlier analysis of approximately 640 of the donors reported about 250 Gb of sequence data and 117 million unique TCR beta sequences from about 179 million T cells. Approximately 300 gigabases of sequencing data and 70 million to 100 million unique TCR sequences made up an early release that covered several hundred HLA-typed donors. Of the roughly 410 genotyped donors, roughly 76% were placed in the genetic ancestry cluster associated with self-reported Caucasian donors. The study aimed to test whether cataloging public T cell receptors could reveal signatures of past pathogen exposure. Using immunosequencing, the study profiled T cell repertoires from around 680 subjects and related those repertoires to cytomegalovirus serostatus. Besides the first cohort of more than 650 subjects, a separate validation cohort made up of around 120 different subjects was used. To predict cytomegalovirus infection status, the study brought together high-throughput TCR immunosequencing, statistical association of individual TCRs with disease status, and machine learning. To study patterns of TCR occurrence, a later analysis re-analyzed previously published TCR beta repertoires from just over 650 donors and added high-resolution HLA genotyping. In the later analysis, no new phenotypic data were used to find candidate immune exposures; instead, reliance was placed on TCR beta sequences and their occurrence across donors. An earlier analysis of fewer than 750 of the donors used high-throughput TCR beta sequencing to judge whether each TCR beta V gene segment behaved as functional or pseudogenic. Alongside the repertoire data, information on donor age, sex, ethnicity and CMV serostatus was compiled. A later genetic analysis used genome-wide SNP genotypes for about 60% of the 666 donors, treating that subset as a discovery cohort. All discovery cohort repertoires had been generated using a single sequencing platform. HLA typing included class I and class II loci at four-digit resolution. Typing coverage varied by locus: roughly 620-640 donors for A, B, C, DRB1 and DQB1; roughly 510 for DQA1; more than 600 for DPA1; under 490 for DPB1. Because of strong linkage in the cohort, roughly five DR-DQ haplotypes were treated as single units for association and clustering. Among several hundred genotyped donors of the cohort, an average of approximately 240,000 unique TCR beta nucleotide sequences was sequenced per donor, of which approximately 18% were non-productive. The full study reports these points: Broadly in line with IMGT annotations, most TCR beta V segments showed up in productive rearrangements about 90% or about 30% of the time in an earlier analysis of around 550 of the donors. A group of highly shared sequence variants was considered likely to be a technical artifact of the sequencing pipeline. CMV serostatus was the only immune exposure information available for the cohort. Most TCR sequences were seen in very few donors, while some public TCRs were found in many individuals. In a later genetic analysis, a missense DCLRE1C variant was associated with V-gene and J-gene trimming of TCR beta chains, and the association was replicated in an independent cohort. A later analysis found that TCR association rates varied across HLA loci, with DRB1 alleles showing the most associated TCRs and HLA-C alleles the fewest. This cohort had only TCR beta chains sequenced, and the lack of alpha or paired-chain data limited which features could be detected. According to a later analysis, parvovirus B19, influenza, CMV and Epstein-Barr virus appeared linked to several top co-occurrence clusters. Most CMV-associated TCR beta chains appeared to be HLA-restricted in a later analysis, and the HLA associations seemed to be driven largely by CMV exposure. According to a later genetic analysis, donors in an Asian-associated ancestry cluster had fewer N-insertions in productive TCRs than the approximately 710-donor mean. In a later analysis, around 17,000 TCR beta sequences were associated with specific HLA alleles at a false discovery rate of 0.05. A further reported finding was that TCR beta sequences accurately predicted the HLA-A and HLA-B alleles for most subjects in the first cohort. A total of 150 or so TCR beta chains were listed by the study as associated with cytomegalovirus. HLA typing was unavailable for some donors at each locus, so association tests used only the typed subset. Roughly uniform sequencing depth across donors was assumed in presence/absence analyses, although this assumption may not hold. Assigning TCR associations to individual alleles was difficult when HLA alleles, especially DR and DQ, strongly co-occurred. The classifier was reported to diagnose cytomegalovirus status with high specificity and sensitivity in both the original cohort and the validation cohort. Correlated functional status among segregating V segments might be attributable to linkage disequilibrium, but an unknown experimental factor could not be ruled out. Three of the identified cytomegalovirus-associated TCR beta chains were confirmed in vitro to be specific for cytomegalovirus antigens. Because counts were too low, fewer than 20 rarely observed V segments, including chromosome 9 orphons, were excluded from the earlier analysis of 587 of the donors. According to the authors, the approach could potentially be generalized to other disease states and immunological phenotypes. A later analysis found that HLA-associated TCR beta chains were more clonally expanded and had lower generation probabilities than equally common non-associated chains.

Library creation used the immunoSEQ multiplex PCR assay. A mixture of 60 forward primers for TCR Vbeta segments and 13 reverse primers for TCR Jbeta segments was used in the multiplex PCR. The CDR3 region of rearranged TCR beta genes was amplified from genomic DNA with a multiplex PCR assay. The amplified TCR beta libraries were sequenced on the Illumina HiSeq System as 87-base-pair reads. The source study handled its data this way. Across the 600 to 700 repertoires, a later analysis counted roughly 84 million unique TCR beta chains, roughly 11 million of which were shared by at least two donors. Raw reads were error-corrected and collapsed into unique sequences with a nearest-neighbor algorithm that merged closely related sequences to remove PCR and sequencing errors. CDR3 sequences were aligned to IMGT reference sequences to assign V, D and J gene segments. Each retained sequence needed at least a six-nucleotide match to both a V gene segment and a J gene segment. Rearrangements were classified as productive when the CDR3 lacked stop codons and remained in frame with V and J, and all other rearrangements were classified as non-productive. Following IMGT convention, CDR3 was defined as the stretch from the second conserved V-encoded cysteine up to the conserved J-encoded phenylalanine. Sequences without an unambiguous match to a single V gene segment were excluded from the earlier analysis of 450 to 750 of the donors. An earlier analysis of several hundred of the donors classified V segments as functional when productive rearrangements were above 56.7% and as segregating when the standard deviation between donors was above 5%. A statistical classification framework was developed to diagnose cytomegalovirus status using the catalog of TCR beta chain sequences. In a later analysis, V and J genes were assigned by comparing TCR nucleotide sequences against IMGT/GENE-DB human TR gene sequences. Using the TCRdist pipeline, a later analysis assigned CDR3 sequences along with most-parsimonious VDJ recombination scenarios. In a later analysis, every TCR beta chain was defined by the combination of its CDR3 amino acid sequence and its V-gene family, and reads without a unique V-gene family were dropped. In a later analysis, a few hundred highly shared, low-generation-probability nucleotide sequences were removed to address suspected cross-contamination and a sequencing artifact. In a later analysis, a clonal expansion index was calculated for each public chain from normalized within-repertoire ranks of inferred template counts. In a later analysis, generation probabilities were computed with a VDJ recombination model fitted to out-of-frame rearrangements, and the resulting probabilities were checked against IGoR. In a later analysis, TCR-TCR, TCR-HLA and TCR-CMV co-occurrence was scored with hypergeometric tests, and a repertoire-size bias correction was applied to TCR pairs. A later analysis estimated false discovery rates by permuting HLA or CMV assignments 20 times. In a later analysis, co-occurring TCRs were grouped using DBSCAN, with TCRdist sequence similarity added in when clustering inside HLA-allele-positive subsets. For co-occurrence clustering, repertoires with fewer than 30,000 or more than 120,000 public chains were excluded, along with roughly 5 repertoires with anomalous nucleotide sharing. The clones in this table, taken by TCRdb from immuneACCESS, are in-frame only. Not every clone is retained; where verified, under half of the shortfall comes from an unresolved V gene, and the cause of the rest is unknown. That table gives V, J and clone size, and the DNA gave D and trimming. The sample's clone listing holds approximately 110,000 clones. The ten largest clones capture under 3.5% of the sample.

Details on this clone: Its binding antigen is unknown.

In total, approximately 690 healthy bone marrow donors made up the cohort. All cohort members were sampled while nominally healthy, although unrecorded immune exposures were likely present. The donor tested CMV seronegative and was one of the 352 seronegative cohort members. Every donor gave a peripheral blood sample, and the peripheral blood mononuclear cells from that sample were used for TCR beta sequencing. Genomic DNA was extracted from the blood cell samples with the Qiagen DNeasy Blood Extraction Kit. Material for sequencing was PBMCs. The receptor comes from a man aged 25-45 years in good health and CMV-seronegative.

CDR3 loop: CASSATGLQETQYF. The sequenced DNA: TGTGCCAGTAGTGCGACAGGTTTACAAGAGACCCAGTACTTC. Rearrangement joined TRBV19 to TRBJ2-5; a tentative D call is TRBD1 (6 bases match). The germline V gene (reference sequence) provides CDR1 LNHDA and CDR2 SQIVND. A distance of 12 bases separates the germline ends of V and J, which lose 5 bases and 2 bases respectively. There are 14 amino acids in the CDR3, from cysteine to phenylalanine inclusive. Left in the record is the CDR3 DNA by itself, 42 bases read in frame from the first base. The full variable domain, with segments outside the CDR3 supplied by the reference TRBV19 and TRBJ2-5 proteins, appears as DGGITQSPKYLFRKEGQNVTLSCEQNLNHDAMYWYRQDPGQGLRLIYYSQIVNDFQKGDIAEGYSVSREKKESFPLTVTSAQKNPTAFYLCASSATGLQETQYFGPGTRLLVL.